The 5 T cell receptor beta chains listed next were all sequenced from one sample in a study of CD8 T cells in ankylosing spondylitis. MiXCR was run by TCRdb on the 5' RACE reads, yielding one entry per CDR3 protein. The repertoire holds 150,000 or so distinct CDR3 sequences, with about a sixth as singletons. The sample taken for sequencing was blood, either unsorted or a sorted T cell fraction (not recorded which). Receptors were obtained from a male donor with ankylosing spondylitis or in good health (not recorded which).

The table lists this clonotype with many counts. The rearrangement uses TRBV28 and TRBJ1-3; D call uncertain. This CDR3 spans 12 amino acids. Trimming cost V 6 bases and J 2 bases, with 5 bases left between them. Germline V gene data show CDR1 as MDHEN and CDR2 as SYDVKM. The CDR3 sequence is CASRRAGNTIYF. In DNA, the CDR3 is TGTGCCAGCAGACGGGCTGGAAACACCATATATTTT.

The gene calls are TRBV2 and TRBJ2-5, with D unresolved. Germline V lookup: CDR1 SNHLY, CDR2 FYNNEI. V was trimmed by 6 bases and J by 1 base, leaving 9 bases between them. The CDR3 runs 13 residues. CDR3 in amino acids: CASSDRVQETQYF. CDR3 coding DNA: TGTGCCAGCAGCGATCGCGTCCAAGAGACCCAGTACTTC. The full variable domain, in which reference TRBV2 and TRBJ2-5 provide the parts outside the CDR3, is EPEVTQTPSHQVTQMGQEVILRCVPISNHLYFYWYRQILGQKVEFLVSFYNNEISEKSEIFDDQFSVERPDGSNFTLKIRSTKLEDSAMYFCASSDRVQETQYFGPGTRLLVL.

J is TRBJ1-5 and V is TRBV25-1; D ambiguous. Germline values: CDR1 MGHDK, CDR2 SYGVNS. The CDR3 contains 13 residues. The V and J ends lost 6 bases and 1 base respectively, with 7 bases between them. The CDR3 is CASSENSNQPQHF. The CDR3 coding sequence is TGTGCCAGCAGCGAAAACAGCAATCAGCCCCAGCATTTT.

This clonotype was counted many times. The chain couples TRBV28 to TRBJ1-1; no clear D gene. Germline CDR1 and CDR2: MDHEN and SYDVKM. The CDR3 loop spans 13 amino acids. Trimming left V 3 bases short and J 4 bases short, with 9 bases between. The CDR3 DNA reads TGTGCCAGCAGTTTTCGGCGGCTCACTGAAGCTTTCTTT. This translates into CASSFRRLTEAFF. The entire variable domain, with the rest obtained from reference TRBV28 and TRBJ1-1, is as follows: DVKVTQSSRYLVKRTGEKVFLECVQDMDHENMFWYRQDPGLGLRLIYFSYDVKMKEKGDIPEGYSVSREKKERFSLILESASTNQTSMYLCASSFRRLTEAFFGQGTRLTVV.

This clonotype occurred many times. The gene calls are TRBV5-1 and TRBJ2-7, with a possible D match to TRBD2 (5 bases). This CDR3 comprises 16 residues. V was clipped by 2 bases and J by 6 bases, with 21 bases between them. CDR1 SGHRS and CDR2 YFSETQ come from the germline V gene. The CDR3: CASSLTVGQRGSEQYF. The CDR3 DNA is TGCGCCAGCAGCTTAACGGTAGGCCAAAGAGGGTCCGAGCAGTACTTC.